Below, 18 T cell receptor beta chains from the same sample are listed, as sequenced in a study of T cells in Graves' hyperthyroidism and ophthalmopathy. RNA transcripts gave rise to amplified TCR beta CDR3 regions. Researchers ran a first-round RT-PCR on the TCR CDR3 using the HTBI primer set. TCRdb re-called the multiplex PCR reads with MiXCR, one entry per CDR3 protein. The sample has hundreds of thousands of distinct CDR3 sequences, about 20% seen once; the top ten hold over 30%. The source material was blood. The receptors stem from a man in his thirties or forties with Graves' ophthalmopathy.

There are many counts of this clonotype. The genes are TRBV10-3 and TRBJ1-2, with D tentatively TRBD1 (6 bases). With 6 bases removed from V and 6 bases from J, the gap between germline ends came to 17 bases. The CDR3 length is 14 residues. Looked up from germline, CDR1 is ENHRY and CDR2 is SYGVKD. The CDR3: CAIRIAGDRDGYTF. The CDR3 DNA reads TGTGCCATCAGGATCGCAGGGGATCGCGATGGCTACACCTTC.

This clonotype has ten or more counts. V gene TRBV12-3 or TRBV12-4 combines with J gene TRBJ1-2, with D unresolved. The CDR3 covers 12 residues. With 1 base removed from V and 4 bases from J, the gap between germline ends came to 4 bases. The DNA of the CDR3 is TGTGCCAGCAGTTTAGGTCTCTATGGCTACACCTTC. Amino acid sequence: CASSLGLYGYTF.

The chain carries TRBV4-1 and TRBJ2-1; 8 bases agree with TRBD1. The V gene's germline CDR1 is MGHRA and CDR2 YSYEKL. The CDR3 has 17 residues. Trimming cost V 2 bases and J 3 bases; bases outside gene matches: 9. CDR3: CASSQFPPGQDYNEQFF. The CDR3 DNA sequence: TGCGCCAGCAGCCAATTCCCGCCGGGACAGGACTACAATGAGCAGTTCTTC.

The J gene is TRBJ2-5, the V gene TRBV28; D may be TRBD2 (6 bases). V lost 6 bases to trimming and J lost 1 base, with 9 bases between them. The CDR3 extends over 13 amino acids. Germline V gene sequence: CDR1 MDHEN, CDR2 SYDVKM. The CDR3 DNA reads as TGTGCCAGCAGGGGGGGACCCCAAGAGACCCAGTACTTC. It specifies CASRGGPQETQYF.

This clonotype was seen repeatedly, ten times or more. V gene TRBV7-3 combines with J gene TRBJ2-1; D is perhaps TRBD1 or TRBD2 (5 bases each). V gave up 4 bases and J gave up 8 bases, with 18 bases separating them. The length of the CDR3 is 15 residues. Looked up from germline, CDR1 is SGHTA and CDR2 is FQGTGA. In nucleotides, the CDR3 is TGTGCCAGCAGCTCCGGGACCTCGGCTTACGATGAGCAGTTCTTC. Translated: CASSSGTSAYDEQFF.

This clonotype has a handful of counts. The V call is TRBV4-1, the J call TRBJ2-1, with D possibly called TRBD1 or TRBD2 (5 bases each). This CDR3 has 15 residues. Germline assignment: CDR1 MGHRA and CDR2 YSYEKL. Trimming left V 3 bases short and J 3 bases short, with 12 bases between. CDR3 protein: CASSQGPGHYNEQFF. In DNA, the CDR3 is TGCGCCAGCAGCCAGGGACCGGGGCACTACAATGAGCAGTTCTTC.

This clonotype was observed at least ten times. The chain has TRBV6-2 or TRBV6-3 and TRBJ1-2; 8 bases fit TRBD1. CDR1 is MNHEY and CDR2 is SVGEGT in the germline V gene. V gave up 0 bases and J gave up 4 bases; unmatched junction bases: 10. The CDR3 consists of 17 residues. CDR3 DNA: TGTGCCAGCAGTTACTCGGAAACGGACAGGGAGGTCTATGGCTACACCTTC. Protein product: CASSYSETDREVYGYTF.

The chain employs TRBV5-5 and TRBJ1-5, with 7 bases fitting TRBD1. Trimming cost V 0 bases and J 5 bases; bases outside gene matches: 11. The germline gives CDR1 SGHKS, CDR2 YYEKEE (reference sequence). The CDR3 is made up of 17 amino acids. DNA of the CDR3: TGTGCCAGCAGCTTGGGCGCTTTCCTCAGGGGGGATCAGCCCCAGCATTTT. Protein sequence: CASSLGAFLRGDQPQHF. The full variable domain, its missing parts supplied by reference TRBV5-5 and TRBJ1-5, is DAGVTQSPTHLIKTRGQQVTLRCSPISGHKSVSWYQQVLGQGPQFIFQYYEKEERGRGNFPDRFSARQFPNYSSELNVNALLLGDSALYLCASSLGAFLRGDQPQHFGDGTRLSIL.

This chain's CDR3 is CASSEEGQPYNEQFF. DNA for the CDR3: TGTGCCAGCAGTGAAGAGGGACAACCTTACAATGAGCAGTTCTTC. V and J are TRBV6-1 and TRBJ2-1, with D maybe TRBD1 (6 bases). V was clipped by 1 base and J by 4 bases, with 11 bases between them. Germline values: CDR1 MNHNS, CDR2 SASEGT. This CDR3 is 15 amino acids long.

This clonotype has just a few counts. CDR3 amino acids: CASSLGFSGSSHQETQYF. CDR3 DNA: TGTGCCAGCAGCTTAGGTTTTAGCGGGAGTTCCCACCAAGAGACCCAGTACTTC. This chain uses TRBV7-9 with TRBJ2-5; 9 bases align to TRBD2. The CDR3 is 18 residues long. Trimming took 1 base from V and 0 from J; bases not matched to a gene: 9. Germline V gives CDR1 SEHNR, CDR2 FQNEAQ (reference sequence).

The V and J genes are TRBV6-1 and TRBJ1-1; D is perhaps TRBD1 (5 bases). Germline-derived CDR1 and CDR2 are MNHNS and SASEGT. V was trimmed by 0 bases and J by 1 base, leaving 15 bases between them. The CDR3 is made up of 17 amino acids. The CDR3 sequence: CASSEAPWGRKNTEAFF. In DNA, the CDR3 is TGTGCCAGCAGTGAAGCTCCCTGGGGGAGAAAGAACACTGAAGCTTTCTTT.

The chain carries TRBV30 and TRBJ2-2; 7 bases match TRBD1. CDR3 length: 16 amino acids. The V and J ends lost 2 bases and 2 bases, in that order; junction bases with no gene match: 8. The germline gives CDR1 GTSNPN, CDR2 SVGIG (reference sequence). The CDR3 loop reads CAWSPTRTGNTGELFF. The CDR3 coding sequence is TGTGCCTGGAGTCCAACCCGGACAGGCAACACCGGGGAGCTGTTTTTT.

This clonotype has at least ten counts. The chain joins TRBV28 to TRBJ2-4, with D tentatively TRBD1 or TRBD2 (6 bases each). Between the trimmed V and J ends, which lost 4 bases and 8 bases, there was a span of 15 bases. Germline lookup yields CDR1 MDHEN and CDR2 SYDVKM. CDR3 size: 14 residues. The CDR3 coding sequence is TGTGCCAGCAGTTGGTCGCCGGAGGGGGACATTCAGTACTTC. This sequence encodes CASSWSPEGDIQYF.

The V and J genes are TRBV28 and TRBJ2-7, with D possibly called TRBD1 or TRBD2 (6 bases each). The CDR3 totals 13 residues. The ends were cut back, 10 bases at V and 7 bases at J, with 20 bases in the middle. The germline gives CDR1 MDHEN, CDR2 SYDVKM. The CDR3 reads CATSWRGLGEQYF. The CDR3 coding sequence is TGTGCCACCTCTTGGAGGGGGTTGGGAGAGCAGTACTTC.

This clonotype was picked up a small number of times. The rearrangement links TRBV12-3 or TRBV12-4 to TRBJ1-2; D might be TRBD1 (6 bases). The V end was cut by 7 bases, the J end by 7 bases, with 22 bases between. The CDR3 spans 15 residues. CDR3 sequence (DNA): TGTGCCAGCACCTCAGCAGGGGTACCCCGGGCTGGCTACACCTTC. Translating gives CASTSAGVPRAGYTF.

This clonotype was seen ten or more times. The chain recombines TRBV28 with TRBJ2-7, with TRBD2 matching 12 bases. The CDR3 has 15 amino acids. Trimming removed 5 bases from V and 5 bases from J; junction bases left unmatched: 7. CDR1 and CDR2 (germline): MDHEN, SYDVKM. The CDR3: CASSRLAGGHDEQYF. The CDR3 nucleotides read TGTGCCAGCAGTCGTCTAGCGGGAGGGCACGACGAGCAGTACTTC.

This clonotype was recorded many times. CDR3 protein: CASSEEAQLHQPQHF. Written as DNA, the CDR3 is TGTGCCAGCAGTGAAGAAGCACAGCTACATCAGCCCCAGCATTTT. This chain uses TRBV2 with TRBJ1-5; no clear D gene. The germline gives CDR1 SNHLY, CDR2 FYNNEI. V shed 1 base and J shed 5 bases, with 12 bases lying between them. The CDR3 spans 15 residues.

This chain links TRBV19 with TRBJ2-7, with 10 bases that match TRBD2. Germline CDR1 reads LNHDA; CDR2 reads SQIVND (reference sequence). V was clipped by 1 base and J by 3 bases; unmatched bases: 0. CDR3 size: 14 residues. CDR3 region: CASSIGTSGYEQYF. The CDR3 region has the DNA TGTGCCAGTAGTATAGGGACTAGCGGCTACGAGCAGTACTTC. Full variable domain (missing parts from reference TRBV19 and TRBJ2-7): DGGITQSPKYLFRKEGQNVTLSCEQNLNHDAMYWYRQDPGQGLRLIYYSQIVNDFQKGDIAEGYSVSREKKESFPLTVTSAQKNPTAFYLCASSIGTSGYEQYFGPGTRLTVT.